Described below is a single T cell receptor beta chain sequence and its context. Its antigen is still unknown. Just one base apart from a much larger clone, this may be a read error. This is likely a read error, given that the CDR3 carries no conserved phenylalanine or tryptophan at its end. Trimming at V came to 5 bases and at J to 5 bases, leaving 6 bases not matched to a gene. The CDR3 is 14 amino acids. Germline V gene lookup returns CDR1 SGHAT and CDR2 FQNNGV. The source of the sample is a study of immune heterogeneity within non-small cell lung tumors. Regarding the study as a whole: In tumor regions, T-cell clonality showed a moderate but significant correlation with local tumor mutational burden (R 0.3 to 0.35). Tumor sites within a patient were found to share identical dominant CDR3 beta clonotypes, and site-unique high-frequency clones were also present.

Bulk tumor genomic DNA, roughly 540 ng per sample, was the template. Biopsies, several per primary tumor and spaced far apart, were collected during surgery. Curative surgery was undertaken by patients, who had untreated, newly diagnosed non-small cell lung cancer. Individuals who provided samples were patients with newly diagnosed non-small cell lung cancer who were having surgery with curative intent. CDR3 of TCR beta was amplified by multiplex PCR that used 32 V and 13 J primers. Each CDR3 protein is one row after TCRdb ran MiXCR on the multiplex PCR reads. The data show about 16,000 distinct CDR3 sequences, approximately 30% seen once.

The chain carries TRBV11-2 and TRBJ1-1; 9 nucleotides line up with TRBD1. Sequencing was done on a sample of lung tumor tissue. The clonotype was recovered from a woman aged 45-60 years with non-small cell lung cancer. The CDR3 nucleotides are TGTGCCAGCAGCCCGAGGACAGGGGCGACTGAAGCTTTCTCT. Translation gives CASSPRTGATEAFS.